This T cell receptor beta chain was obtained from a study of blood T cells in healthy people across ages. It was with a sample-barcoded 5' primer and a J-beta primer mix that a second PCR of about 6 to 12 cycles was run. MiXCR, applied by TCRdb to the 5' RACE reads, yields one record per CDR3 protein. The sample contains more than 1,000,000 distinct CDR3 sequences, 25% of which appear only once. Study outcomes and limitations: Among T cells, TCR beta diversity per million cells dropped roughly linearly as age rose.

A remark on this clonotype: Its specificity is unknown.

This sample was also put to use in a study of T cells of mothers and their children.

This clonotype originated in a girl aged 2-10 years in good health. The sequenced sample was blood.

CDR3: CASSFSLSPYEQYF. DNA of the CDR3: TGTGCCAGCAGCTTTTCTCTCTCACCCTACGAGCAGTACTTC. The chain uses TRBV7-6 and TRBJ2-7, with unresolved D. V shed 3 bases and J shed 2 bases, with 11 bases lying between them. CDR3 length: 14 residues. Per the germline V gene, CDR1 is SGHVS and CDR2 is FNYEAQ.